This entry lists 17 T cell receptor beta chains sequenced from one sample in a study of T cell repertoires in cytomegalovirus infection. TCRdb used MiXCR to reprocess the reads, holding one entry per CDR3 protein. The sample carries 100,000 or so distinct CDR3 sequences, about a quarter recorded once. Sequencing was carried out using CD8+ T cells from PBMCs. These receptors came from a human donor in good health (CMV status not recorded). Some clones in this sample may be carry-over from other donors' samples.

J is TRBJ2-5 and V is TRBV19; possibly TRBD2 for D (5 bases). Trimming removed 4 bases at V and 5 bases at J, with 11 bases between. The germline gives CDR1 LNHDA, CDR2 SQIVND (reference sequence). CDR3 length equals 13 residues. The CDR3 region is CASSNLAAETQYF. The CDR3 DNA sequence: TGTGCCAGTAGTAATCTAGCTGCGGAGACCCAGTACTTC.

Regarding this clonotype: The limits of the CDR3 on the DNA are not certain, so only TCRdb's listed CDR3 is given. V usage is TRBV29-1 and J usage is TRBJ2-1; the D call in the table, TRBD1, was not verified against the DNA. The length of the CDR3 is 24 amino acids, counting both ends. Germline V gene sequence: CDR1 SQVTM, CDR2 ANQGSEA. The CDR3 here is CSVPRVTQRGNNEQFFGPGVRQFF.

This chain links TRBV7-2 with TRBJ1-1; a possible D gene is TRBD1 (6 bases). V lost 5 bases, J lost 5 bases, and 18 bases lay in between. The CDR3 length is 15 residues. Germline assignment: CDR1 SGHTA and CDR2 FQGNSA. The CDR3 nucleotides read TGTGCCAGCAGCCCCCTCGGGGGGGCTGTGACTGAAGCTTTCTTT. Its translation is CASSPLGGAVTEAFF.

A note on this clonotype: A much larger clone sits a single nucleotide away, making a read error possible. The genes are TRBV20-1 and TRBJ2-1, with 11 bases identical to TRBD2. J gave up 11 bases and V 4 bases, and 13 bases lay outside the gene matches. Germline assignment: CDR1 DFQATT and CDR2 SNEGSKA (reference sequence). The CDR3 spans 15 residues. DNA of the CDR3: TGCAGTGCTAAAGAACTAGCGGGGGTGAAGAATAAGCAGTTCTTC. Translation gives CSAKELAGVKNKQFF.

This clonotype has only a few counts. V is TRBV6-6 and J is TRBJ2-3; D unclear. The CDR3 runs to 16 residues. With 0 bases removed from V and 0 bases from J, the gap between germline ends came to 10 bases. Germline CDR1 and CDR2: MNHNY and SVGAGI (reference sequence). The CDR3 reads CASSYSGPTSTDTQYF. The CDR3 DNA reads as TGTGCCAGCAGTTACTCCGGGCCCACTAGCACAGATACGCAGTATTTT.

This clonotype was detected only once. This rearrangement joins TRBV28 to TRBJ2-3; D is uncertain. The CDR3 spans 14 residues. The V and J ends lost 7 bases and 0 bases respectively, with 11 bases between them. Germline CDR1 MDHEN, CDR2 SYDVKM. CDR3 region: CASTPVASTDTQYF. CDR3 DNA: TGTGCCAGCACCCCCGTCGCTAGCACAGATACGCAGTATTTT.

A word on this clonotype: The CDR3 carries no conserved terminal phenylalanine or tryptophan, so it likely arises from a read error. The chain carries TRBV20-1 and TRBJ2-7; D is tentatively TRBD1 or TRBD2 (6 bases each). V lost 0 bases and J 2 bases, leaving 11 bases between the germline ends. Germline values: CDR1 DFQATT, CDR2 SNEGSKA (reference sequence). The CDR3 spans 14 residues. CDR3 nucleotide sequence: TGCAGTGCTAGAGATCAGGAGGGGGCCTACGAGCAGTACTTG. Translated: CSARDQEGAYEQYL.

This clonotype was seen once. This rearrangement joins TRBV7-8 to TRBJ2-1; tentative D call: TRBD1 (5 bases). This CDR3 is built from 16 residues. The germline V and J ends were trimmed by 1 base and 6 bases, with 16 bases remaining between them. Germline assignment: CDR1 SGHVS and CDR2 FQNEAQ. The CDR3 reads CASSLGGVRAGNEQFF. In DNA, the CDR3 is TGTGCCAGCAGCTTAGGAGGCGTCAGGGCCGGCAATGAGCAGTTCTTC.

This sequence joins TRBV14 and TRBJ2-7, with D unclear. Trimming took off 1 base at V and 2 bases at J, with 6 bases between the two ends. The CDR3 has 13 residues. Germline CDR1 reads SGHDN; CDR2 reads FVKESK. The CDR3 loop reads CASSQGPAYEQYF. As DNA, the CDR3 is TGTGCCAGCAGCCAAGGGCCAGCCTACGAGCAGTACTTC.

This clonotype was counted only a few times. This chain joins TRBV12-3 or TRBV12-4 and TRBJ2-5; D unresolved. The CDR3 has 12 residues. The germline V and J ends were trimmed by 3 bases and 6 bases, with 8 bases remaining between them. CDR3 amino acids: CASSFSFKTQYF. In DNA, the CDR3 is TGTGCCAGCAGTTTTAGTTTCAAGACCCAGTACTTC.

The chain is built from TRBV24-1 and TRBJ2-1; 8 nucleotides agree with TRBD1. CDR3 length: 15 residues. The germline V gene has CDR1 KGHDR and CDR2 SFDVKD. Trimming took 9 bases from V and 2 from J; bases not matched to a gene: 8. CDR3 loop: CATALDRGPYNEQFF. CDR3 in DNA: TGTGCCACCGCGCTAGACAGGGGACCCTACAATGAGCAGTTCTTC.

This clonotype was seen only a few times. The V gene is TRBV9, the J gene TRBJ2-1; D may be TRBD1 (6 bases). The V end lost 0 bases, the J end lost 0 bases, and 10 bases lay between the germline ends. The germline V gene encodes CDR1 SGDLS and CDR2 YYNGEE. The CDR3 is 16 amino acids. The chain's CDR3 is CASSVGWDNSYNEQFF. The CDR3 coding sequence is TGTGCCAGCAGCGTAGGGTGGGACAACTCCTACAATGAGCAGTTCTTC.

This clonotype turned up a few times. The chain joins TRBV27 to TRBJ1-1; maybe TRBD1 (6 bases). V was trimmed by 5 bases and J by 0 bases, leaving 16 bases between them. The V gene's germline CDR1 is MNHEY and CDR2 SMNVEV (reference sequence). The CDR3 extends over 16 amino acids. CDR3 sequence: CASSDNKGGMNTEAFF. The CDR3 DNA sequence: TGTGCCAGCAGTGATAACAAGGGGGGGATGAACACTGAAGCTTTCTTT.

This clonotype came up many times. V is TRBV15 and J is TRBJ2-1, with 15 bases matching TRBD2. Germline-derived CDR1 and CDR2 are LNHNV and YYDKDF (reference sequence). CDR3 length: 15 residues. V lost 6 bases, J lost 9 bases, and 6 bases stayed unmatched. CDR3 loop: CATRPGLAGGGEQFF. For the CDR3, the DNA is TGTGCCACCAGACCGGGACTAGCGGGGGGAGGTGAGCAGTTCTTC.

The CDR3 is CATSRGGVAGVYEQYF. Written as DNA, the CDR3 is TGTGCCACCAGCAGGGGGGGGGTAGCGGGAGTGTACGAGCAGTACTTC. The chain joins TRBV15 to TRBJ2-7, with 9 bases aligning to TRBD2. After removal of 3 bases from V and 4 bases from J, the junction contained 10 bases not matched to a gene. Germline CDR1 and CDR2: LNHNV and YYDKDF (reference sequence). The CDR3 loop spans 16 amino acids.

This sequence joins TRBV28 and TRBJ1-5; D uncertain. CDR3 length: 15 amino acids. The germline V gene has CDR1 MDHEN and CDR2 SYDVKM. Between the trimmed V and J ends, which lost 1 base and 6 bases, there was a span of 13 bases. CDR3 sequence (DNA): TGTGCCAGCAGTTTATTCGGGAGTTCGGGTCAGCCCCAGCATTTT. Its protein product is CASSLFGSSGQPQHF.

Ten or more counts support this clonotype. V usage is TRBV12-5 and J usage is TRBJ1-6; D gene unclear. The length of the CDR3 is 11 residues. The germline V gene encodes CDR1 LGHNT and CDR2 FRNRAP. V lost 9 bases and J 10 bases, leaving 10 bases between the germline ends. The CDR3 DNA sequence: TGTGCTAGCGCGAAGGGCTCACCCCTCCACTTT. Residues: CASAKGSPLHF.